The clone carrying this T cell receptor (beta chain) was seen a handful of times. Its antigen is currently unknown. V gave up 0 bases and J gave up 5 bases, with 21 bases separating them. This CDR3 is built from 18 residues. Germline V gene lookup returns CDR1 SGHDN and CDR2 FVKESK. The sample originates from a study of T-cell reconstitution after alpha-beta-depleted transplantation in children. General study results and limits: It was surviving recipient T cells and thymic progenitors that gave some patients high TCRbeta diversity at day 60.

For TCRbeta, the library was prepared with unique molecular identifiers. TCRdb re-called the PCR reads with MiXCR, one entry per CDR3 protein. The sample yields about 580,000 distinct CDR3 sequences, roughly 23% seen once. The V and J genes are TRBV14 and TRBJ2-3; TRBD2 might be the D (5 bases). The sequencing here drew on PBMCs, mostly from graft donor cells, taken 360 days after TCRalphabeta/CD19-depleted stem cell transplant. The sequence was collected from a boy under two years old who had a stem cell transplant for acute myeloid leukemia, so the T cells may come from the graft donor. As DNA, the CDR3 is TGTGCCAGCAGCCAAGATCATCGAGGGCTGCTCGGCGTAGATACGCAGTATTTT. This sequence encodes CASSQDHRGLLGVDTQYF.